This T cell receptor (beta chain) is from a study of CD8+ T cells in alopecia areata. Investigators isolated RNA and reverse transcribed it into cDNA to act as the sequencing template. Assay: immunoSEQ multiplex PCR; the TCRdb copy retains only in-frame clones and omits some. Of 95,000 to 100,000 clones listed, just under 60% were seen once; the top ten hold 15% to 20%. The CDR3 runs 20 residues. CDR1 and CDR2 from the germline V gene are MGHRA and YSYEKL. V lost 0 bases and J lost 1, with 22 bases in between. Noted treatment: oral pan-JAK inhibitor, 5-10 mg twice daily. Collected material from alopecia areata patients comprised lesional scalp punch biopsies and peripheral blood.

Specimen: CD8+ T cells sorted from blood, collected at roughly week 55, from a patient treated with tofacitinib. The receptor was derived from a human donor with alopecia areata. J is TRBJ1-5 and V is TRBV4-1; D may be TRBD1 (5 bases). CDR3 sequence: CASSQDWGPKGAGSNQPQHF. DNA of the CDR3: TGCGCCAGCAGCCAAGATTGGGGACCAAAAGGGGCCGGCAGCAATCAGCCCCAGCATTTT.